These T cell receptor beta chains were read from a single sample in a study of shared T cell receptors in the human thymus. Sequenced by immunoSEQ multiplex PCR; TCRdb stores in-frame clones only, minus some. The data show some 640,000 clones, around 87% seen once. The same data also went into a second study, on human thymus T cells.

The sample was thymocytes. These receptors were collected from a boy under three years old with a congenital heart defect. CDR3s include the opening cysteine and the closing phenylalanine or tryptophan. The order of the fields is V gene, J gene, clone size, D gene, CDR3 protein, CDR3 DNA. D genes are given only for firm matches. Clone sizes are given selectively: once, few, many, or a class where the clone is expanded.

TRBV28	TRBJ2-7	-	TRBD1	CASRVTGLALINEQYF	TGTGCCAGCAGGGTGACAGGGCTAGCCTTAATCAACGAGCAGTACTTC
TRBV4-2	TRBJ2-1	-	-	CATSPSGGGYNEQFF	TGTGCCACCTCCCCTTCGGGGGGCGGCTACAATGAGCAGTTCTTC
TRBV5-1	TRBJ2-7	-	-	CASSPSIGRGLPYEQYF	TGCGCCAGCAGCCCCTCTATCGGCAGGGGCCTTCCCTACGAGCAGTACTTC
TRBV29-1	TRBJ2-1	-	TRBD2	CSVATGLAGLRAYNEQFF	TGCAGCGTGGCGACCGGACTAGCGGGACTCAGAGCGTACAATGAGCAGTTCTTC
TRBV4-3	TRBJ2-3	-	TRBD2	CASSLQAGEDTQYF	TGCGCCAGCAGCCTCCAAGCGGGGGAAGATACGCAGTATTTT
TRBV6-5	TRBJ2-7	-	-	CASSYGQVYYEQYF	TGTGCCAGCAGTTACGGGCAAGTCTACTACGAGCAGTACTTC
TRBV6-1	TRBJ1-2	once	-	CASSWPNYGYTF	TGTGCCAGCAGTTGGCCTAACTATGGCTACACCTTC
TRBV5-1	TRBJ1-1	-	-	CASRRQRTLNTEAFF	TGCGCCAGCAGACGGCAGAGGACACTGAACACTGAAGCTTTCTTT
TRBV9	TRBJ2-1	once	TRBD2	CASSEPGLAGENEQFF	TGTGCCAGCAGCGAACCGGGACTAGCGGGAGAAAATGAGCAGTTCTTC
TRBV27	TRBJ2-2	-	-	CASSLRAGELFF	TGTGCCAGCAGTCTCCGGGCCGGGGAGCTGTTTTTT
TRBV2	TRBJ1-4	-	-	CASSGPCVRRNEKLFF	TGTGCCAGCAGTGGCCCATGCGTCAGGCGAAATGAAAAACTGTTTTTT
TRBV7-3	TRBJ1-6	-	-	CASSLRAGPYSPLHF	TGTGCCAGCAGCTTAAGGGCAGGCCCCTATTCACCCCTCCACTTT
TRBV10-2	TRBJ2-1	-	TRBD2	CASSVPSGSFKVGNEQFF	TGCGCCAGCAGTGTGCCTAGCGGGAGTTTTAAGGTGGGCAATGAGCAGTTCTTC
TRBV5-1	TRBJ2-7	once	-	CASSLDREYEQYF	TGCGCCAGCAGCTTGGACAGGGAGTACGAGCAGTACTTC
TRBV11-3	TRBJ2-7	-	-	CASSPQNRPYEQYF	TGTGCCAGCAGCCCCCAGAACAGGCCCTACGAGCAGTACTTC
TRBV7-9	TRBJ2-5	-	TRBD2	CASSRNLAGPQETQYF	TGTGCCAGCAGCCGCAACCTAGCGGGCCCCCAAGAGACCCAGTACTTC
TRBV28	TRBJ1-4	-	TRBD1	CASSYRDRDEKLFF	TGTGCCAGCAGTTACCGGGACAGGGATGAAAAACTGTTTTTT
TRBV5-6	TRBJ2-7	few	-	CASSPHSSYEQYF	TGTGCCAGCAGCCCGCATTCCAGTTACGAGCAGTACTTC
TRBV12-2	TRBJ1-4	few	-	CASRLAQPGINEKLFF	TGTGCAAGTCGCTTAGCCCAGCCGGGGATCAATGAAAAACTGTTTTTT
TRBV27	TRBJ2-3	-	TRBD2	CASSPPGLAGLEGNTDTQYF	TGTGCCAGCAGTCCACCGGGACTAGCGGGGCTAGAGGGAAATACAGATACGCAGTATTTT
TRBV28	TRBJ1-5	-	-	CASIPATGYWNQPQHF	TGTGCCAGCATCCCCGCGACGGGTTACTGGAATCAGCCCCAGCATTTT
TRBV5-1	TRBJ2-1	-	TRBD2	CASSYNGLPSGGARLNEQFF	TGCGCCAGCAGCTATAACGGTCTTCCTAGCGGGGGGGCACGATTGAATGAGCAGTTCTTC
TRBV4-1	TRBJ1-4	-	TRBD1	CASSQVGQGRWAGNEKLFF	TGCGCCAGCAGCCAAGTCGGACAGGGCCGATGGGCCGGTAATGAAAAACTGTTTTTT
TRBV27	TRBJ2-1	-	TRBD2	CASSFRTSGYNEQFF	TGTGCCAGCAGTTTTAGGACTAGCGGGTACAATGAGCAGTTCTTC
TRBV15	TRBJ2-7	once	TRBD2	CATSVGLAGESSYEQYF	TGTGCCACCAGCGTAGGACTAGCGGGAGAATCCTCCTACGAGCAGTACTTC
TRBV5-1	TRBJ2-1	-	TRBD2	CASSLGLAPQFF	TGCGCCAGCAGCCTGGGACTAGCTCCCCAGTTCTTC
TRBV15	TRBJ2-2	-	TRBD1	CATSVWDRDTGELFF	TGTGCCACCAGCGTGTGGGACAGGGACACCGGGGAGCTGTTTTTT
TRBV30	TRBJ2-7	once	TRBD2	CAWSYGTSGRYEQYF	TGTGCCTGGTCCTACGGGACTAGCGGGAGATACGAGCAGTACTTC
TRBV10-3	TRBJ2-1	-	TRBD2	CAISESMTSGSGNEQFF	TGTGCCATCAGTGAGTCGATGACTAGCGGGAGTGGCAATGAGCAGTTCTTC
TRBV11-2	TRBJ2-2	-	TRBD1	CASSLILPRTGRNTGELFF	TGTGCCAGCAGCTTAATCTTACCCCGGACAGGGAGGAACACCGGGGAGCTGTTTTTT
TRBV5-1	TRBJ1-3	-	-	CASSQVLRGNSGNTIYF	TGCGCCAGCAGTCAAGTCCTACGGGGGAACTCTGGAAACACCATATATTTT
TRBV27	TRBJ1-1	-	TRBD1	CASKNTGQANTEAFF	TGTGCCAGCAAAAATACGGGACAGGCGAACACTGAAGCTTTCTTT
TRBV7-9	TRBJ2-1	-	TRBD1	CASSPLESGQGRSYNEQFF	TGTGCCAGCAGCCCCCTAGAATCAGGACAGGGACGCTCCTACAATGAGCAGTTCTTC
TRBV28	TRBJ1-6	once	-	CASSLSTTGGNSPLHF	TGTGCCAGCAGTTTATCTACGACCGGAGGTAATTCACCCCTCCACTTT
TRBV2	TRBJ2-7	-	-	CASKRTSYEQYF	TGTGCCAGCAAAAGAACTAGCTACGAGCAGTACTTC
TRBV10-3	TRBJ1-6	-	-	CAISHPGYNSPLHF	TGTGCCATCAGCCACCCGGGGTATAATTCACCCCTCCACTTT
TRBV30	TRBJ1-3	-	-	CAWSGVSGNTIYF	TGTGCCTGGAGTGGCGTCTCTGGAAACACCATATATTTT
TRBV19	TRBJ1-2	-	-	CASRQVGTYGYTF	TGTGCCAGTAGACAGGTTGGCACCTATGGCTACACCTTC
TRBV27	TRBJ1-1	-	-	CASSPHGQGCEAFF	TGTGCCAGCAGTCCCCACGGGCAGGGTTGTGAAGCTTTCTTT
TRBV2	TRBJ1-5	-	-	CASSRSNQPQHF	TGTGCCAGCAGTCGTAGCAATCAGCCCCAGCATTTT
TRBV5-1	TRBJ2-7	-	-	CASNPLGGSYEQYF	TGCGCCAGCAACCCCCTCGGGGGTTCCTACGAGCAGTACTTC
TRBV7-2	TRBJ2-1	once	-	CASSLATAWTILYNEQFF	TGTGCCAGCAGCTTAGCCACAGCATGGACTATCCTATACAATGAGCAGTTCTTC
TRBV4-1	TRBJ2-4	-	TRBD2	CASSPRLAEAKNIQYF	TGCGCCAGCAGCCCCCGGCTAGCGGAAGCCAAAAACATTCAGTACTTC
TRBV5-4	TRBJ2-3	-	TRBD1	CASSPTGFTDTQYF	TGTGCCAGCAGCCCGACAGGGTTCACAGATACGCAGTATTTT
TRBV28	TRBJ2-3	-	TRBD2	CASSLGLAGGPTSTDTQYF	TGTGCCAGCAGTTTAGGACTAGCGGGGGGGCCCACTAGCACAGATACGCAGTATTTT
TRBV27	TRBJ1-1	-	-	CASRELTFGTEAFF	TGTGCCAGCAGGGAACTCACCTTCGGGACTGAAGCTTTCTTT
TRBV15	TRBJ1-3	-	TRBD1	CATSRYRGQSGNTIYF	TGTGCCACCAGCAGATACAGGGGGCAGTCTGGAAACACCATATATTTT
TRBV2	TRBJ1-1	-	TRBD1	CASSPGTGDEAFF	TGTGCCAGCAGCCCCGGGACAGGAGACGAAGCTTTCTTT